The subject of this entry is one T cell receptor beta chain. These data are taken from a study of blood T cell repertoires in COVID-19. Original methodology: Estimation of nucleated cell counts was performed using reference gene primer amplification. Some clones are missing from TCRdb's copy, which holds only in-frame ones; the method was immunoSEQ multiplex PCR. Clonal size and the V and J genes are those of that table, whereas D and trimming came from the DNA. Of about 370,000 clones in the sample, approximately 90% were seen once. Individuals aged roughly 18 to 100 years were recruited from approximately 22 US areas. Exposed study participants had met a COVID-19 case within 2 weeks before entry. Material for sequencing was PBMCs or T cells enriched from blood (not recorded which). The receptor comes from a woman in her thirties or forties who had been exposed to COVID-19.

CDR3 sequence reads: CAWMSGEKLFF. In nucleotides, the CDR3 is TGTGCCTGGATGTCAGGTGAAAAACTGTTTTTT. The chain is built from TRBV30 and TRBJ1-4; D ambiguous. This CDR3 has 11 amino acids. Deletions cut 4 bases from V and 7 bases from J, with 7 bases between. Per germline, CDR1 GTSNPN and CDR2 SVGIG (reference sequence).